Listed here are 10 T cell receptor beta chains from one sample, sequenced in a study of cytomegalovirus exposure and HLA in healthy donors. Both 60 Vbeta primers and 13 Jbeta primers went into the PCR. The table came from immunoSEQ multiplex PCR; TCRdb's copy has only in-frame clones and leaves some out. The data hold about 170,000 clones, with approximately 73% observed a single time. The specimen sequenced was PBMCs. The origin of the receptors is a woman under 30 in good health and CMV-seropositive.

This clone was observed a single time. V gene TRBV7-3 combines with J gene TRBJ1-2; D is ambiguous. The length of the CDR3 is 13 residues. The V end was cut by 2 bases, the J end by 1 base, with 5 bases between. Germline loops: CDR1 SGHTA, CDR2 FQGTGA. CDR3 protein: CASSLQDNYGYTF. CDR3 DNA: TGTGCCAGCAGCTTACAGGATAACTATGGCTACACCTTC.

The CDR3 here is CASSLGTGENEKLFF. The CDR3 region has the DNA TGTGCCAGCAGCCTGGGGACAGGGGAAAATGAAAAACTGTTTTTT. The chain couples TRBV4-2 to TRBJ1-4; 10 nucleotides align to TRBD1. The CDR3 is 15 amino acids. Germline V gene lookup returns CDR1 LGHNA and CDR2 YNFKEQ. The trim removed 4 bases at V and 5 bases at J, leaving 4 bases unmatched.

This rearrangement joins TRBV18 to TRBJ1-6; TRBD1 matches 9 bases. The CDR3 is 17 amino acids. From germline, CDR1 is KGHSH and CDR2 LQKENI. V lost 4 bases to trimming and J lost 9 bases; unmatched junction nucleotides: 13. CDR3 residues: CASSLTTGGKFGSPLHF. CDR3 bases: TGTGCCAGCTCACTGACGACAGGGGGGAAGTTCGGTTCACCCCTCCACTTT.

The rearrangement links TRBV27 to TRBJ2-7, with 8 bases fitting TRBD1. Trimming cost V 4 bases and J 6 bases; bases outside gene matches: 11. CDR1 is MNHEY and CDR2 is SMNVEV in the germline V gene (reference sequence). The length of the CDR3 is 15 residues. The CDR3 bases are TGTGCCAGCAGTTCACCGGGACAGGTGGTATTCGAGCAGTACTTC. It yields the protein CASSSPGQVVFEQYF.

The table lists this clone with a few counts. The chain links TRBV7-9 to TRBJ1-4, with D possibly TRBD1 on 5 matching bases. The CDR3 consists of 14 residues. CDR1 and CDR2 from the germline V gene are SEHNR and FQNEAQ (reference sequence). V was cut by 5 bases and J by 12 bases, with 19 bases left in between. This CDR3 reads CASSAGGYVMQLFF. The CDR3 nucleotides are TGTGCCAGCAGCGCTGGGGGGTATGTTATGCAACTGTTTTTT.

The rearrangement joins TRBV4-2 to TRBJ2-1, with 11 bases aligning to TRBD1. The length of the CDR3 is 17 residues. V lost 1 base, J lost 6 bases, and 8 bases stayed unmatched. CDR1 and CDR2 from the germline V gene are LGHNA and YNFKEQ. In nucleotides, the CDR3 is TGTGCCAGCAGCCAAGGCGCCTGGGGACAGGGGGGCAATGAGCAGTTCTTC. Its translation is CASSQGAWGQGGNEQFF.

The rearrangement links TRBV5-1 to TRBJ2-1; 8 bases match TRBD1. Germline V lookup: CDR1 SGHRS, CDR2 YFSETQ. This CDR3 contains 12 residues. With 4 bases clipped from V and 9 bases from J, the junction kept 3 bases outside the gene matches. CDR3: CASSTGQAEQFF. The CDR3 DNA sequence: TGCGCCAGCAGCACGGGACAGGCTGAGCAGTTCTTC.

This chain connects TRBV5-6 to TRBJ2-2; possibly TRBD1 for D (5 bases). Trimming removed 2 bases at V and 7 bases at J, with 6 bases between. Germline CDR1 reads SGHDT; CDR2 reads YYEEEE. The CDR3 consists of 12 residues. The CDR3 here is CASSLQDGELFF. Here the CDR3 DNA reads TGTGCCAGCAGCTTACAGGACGGGGAGCTGTTTTTT.

The chain recombines TRBV7-8 with TRBJ2-7, with 10 bases that match TRBD1. CDR1 and CDR2 (germline): SGHVS, FQNEAQ. The CDR3 has 15 residues. The trim removed 4 bases at V and 2 bases at J, leaving 5 bases unmatched. CDR3 DNA sequence: TGTGCCAGCAGCTCCCCGGGACAGGGGACCTACGAGCAGTACTTC. Translated: CASSSPGQGTYEQYF. Full variable domain (remainder filled in from reference TRBV7-8 and TRBJ2-7): GAGVSQSPRYKVAKRGQDVALRCDPISGHVSLFWYQQALGQGPEFLTYFQNEAQLDKSGLPSDRFFAERPEGSVSTLKIQRTQQEDSAVYLCASSSPGQGTYEQYFGPGTRLTVT.

This clone was seen only once. The rearrangement joins TRBV6-6 to TRBJ2-7, with 11 bases aligning to TRBD2. V dropped 1 base and J dropped 2; count of bases not matched to a gene: 4. CDR3 length: 16 residues. Per germline, CDR1 MNHNY and CDR2 SVGAGI (reference sequence). This chain's CDR3 is CASSYYSTSGTYEQYF. CDR3 bases: TGTGCCAGCAGTTACTACTCGACTAGCGGGACCTACGAGCAGTACTTC.